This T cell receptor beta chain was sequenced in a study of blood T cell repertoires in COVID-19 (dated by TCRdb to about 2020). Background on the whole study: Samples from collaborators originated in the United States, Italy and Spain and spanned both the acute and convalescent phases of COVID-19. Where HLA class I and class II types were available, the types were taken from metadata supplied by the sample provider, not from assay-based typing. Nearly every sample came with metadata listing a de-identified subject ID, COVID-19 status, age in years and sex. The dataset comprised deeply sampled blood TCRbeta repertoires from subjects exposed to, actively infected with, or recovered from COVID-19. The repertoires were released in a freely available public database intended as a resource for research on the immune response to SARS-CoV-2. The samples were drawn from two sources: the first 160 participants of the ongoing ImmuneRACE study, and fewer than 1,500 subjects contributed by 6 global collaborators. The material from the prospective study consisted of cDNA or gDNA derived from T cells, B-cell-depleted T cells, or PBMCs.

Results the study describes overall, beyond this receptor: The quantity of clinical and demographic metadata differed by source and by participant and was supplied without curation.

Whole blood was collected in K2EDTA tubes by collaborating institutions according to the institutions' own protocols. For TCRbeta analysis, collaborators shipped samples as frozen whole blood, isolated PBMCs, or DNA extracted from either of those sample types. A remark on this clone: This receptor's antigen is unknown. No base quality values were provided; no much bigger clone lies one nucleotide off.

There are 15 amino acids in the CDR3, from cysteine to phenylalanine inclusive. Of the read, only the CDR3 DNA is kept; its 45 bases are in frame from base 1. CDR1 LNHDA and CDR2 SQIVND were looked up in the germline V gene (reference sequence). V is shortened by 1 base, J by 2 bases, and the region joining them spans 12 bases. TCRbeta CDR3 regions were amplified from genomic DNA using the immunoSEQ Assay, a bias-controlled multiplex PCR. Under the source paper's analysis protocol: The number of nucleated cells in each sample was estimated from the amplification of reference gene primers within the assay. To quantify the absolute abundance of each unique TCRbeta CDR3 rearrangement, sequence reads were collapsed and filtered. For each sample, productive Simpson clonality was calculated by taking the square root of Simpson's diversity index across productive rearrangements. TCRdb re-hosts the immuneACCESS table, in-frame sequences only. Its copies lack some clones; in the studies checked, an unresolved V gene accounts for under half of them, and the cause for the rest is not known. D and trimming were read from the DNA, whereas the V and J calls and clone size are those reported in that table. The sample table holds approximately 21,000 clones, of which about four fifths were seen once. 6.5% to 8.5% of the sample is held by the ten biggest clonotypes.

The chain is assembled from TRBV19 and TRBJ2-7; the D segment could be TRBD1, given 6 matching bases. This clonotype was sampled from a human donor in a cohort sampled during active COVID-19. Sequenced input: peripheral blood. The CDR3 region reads CASSIVPQGTYEQYF. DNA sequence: TGTGCCAGTAGTATAGTCCCACAGGGAACCTACGAGCAGTACTTC.